This entry features one TCR beta chain sequence. The data are from a study of CD8+ T cells in alopecia areata. Extraction and reverse transcription of RNA yielded cDNA as the sequencing template. TCRdb's table, derived via immunoSEQ multiplex PCR, lists solely in-frame clones and lacks some. Found here are about 140,000 clones, 75% to 85% of them singletons; the top ten hold 20% to 30%. CDR1 and CDR2 (germline): SGHRS, YFSETQ. V dropped 0 bases and J dropped 3; count of bases not matched to a gene: 12. The CDR3 has 18 residues. Treatment described: oral pan-JAK inhibitor, 5-10 mg twice daily. Lesional scalp punch biopsies and peripheral blood came from alopecia areata patients.

This rearrangement joins TRBV5-1 to TRBJ2-3, with 8 nucleotides matching TRBD2. This material consisted of CD8+ T cells sorted from blood, taken at week 4, from a patient treated with tofacitinib. This TCR was sampled from a human donor with alopecia areata. The chain's CDR3 is CASSLAMGSGAETDTQYF. CDR3 coding DNA: TGCGCCAGCAGCTTGGCGATGGGTAGCGGGGCCGAGACAGATACGCAGTATTTT.